The rows below give T cell receptor beta chains drawn from one sample of a study of blood T cell repertoires in COVID-19. Measured with immunoSEQ multiplex PCR; TCRdb has only the in-frame clones, and not every one. The repertoire has about 95,000 clones, around 90% of them found once; the top ten carry 5.2%. Source material: peripheral blood. The receptors shown here come from a man in his 60s with COVID-19, enrolled during active disease. CDR3s include the opening cysteine and the closing phenylalanine or tryptophan. Each record gives: CDR3 DNA, CDR3 protein, D gene, clone size, J gene, V gene. D genes are given only for firm matches. Size tells how often a clone was seen (once, few, many) or the class of an expanded clone, and some rows leave it out.

CDR3nt: TGTGCCAGCAGCTTTCTAGCGGCCTACAATGAGCAGTTCTTC; CDR3aa: CASSFLAAYNEQFF; d_gene: TRBD2; abundance: NA; j_gene: TRBJ2-1; v_gene: TRBV5-8
CDR3nt: TGTGCCAGCAGTTCGCAGGGGGCCCCCTACGAGCAGTACTTC; CDR3aa: CASSSQGAPYEQYF; d_gene: TRBD1; abundance: NA; j_gene: TRBJ2-7; v_gene: TRBV27
CDR3nt: TGTGCCAGCAGTTTCGCGGCAAGTTCCTACGAGCAGTACTTC; CDR3aa: CASSFAASSYEQYF; d_gene: NA; abundance: NA; j_gene: TRBJ2-7; v_gene: TRBV6-5
CDR3nt: TGTGCCAGCAGCTTAGGGACTTTCAATGAGCAGTTCTTC; CDR3aa: CASSLGTFNEQFF; d_gene: NA; abundance: NA; j_gene: TRBJ2-1; v_gene: TRBV7-6
CDR3nt: TGCGCCAGCAGCTCAGGACAAAGCTCCTACAATGAGCAGTTCTTC; CDR3aa: CASSSGQSSYNEQFF; d_gene: NA; abundance: NA; j_gene: TRBJ2-1; v_gene: TRBV5-1
CDR3nt: TGTGCCAGCAGGACTACAGGGGAAGGCACTGAAGCTTTCTTT; CDR3aa: CASRTTGEGTEAFF; d_gene: TRBD1; abundance: NA; j_gene: TRBJ1-1; v_gene: TRBV28
CDR3nt: TGTGCCAGCAGCCTCGGGACAGGGGATACTAACTATGGCTACACCTTC; CDR3aa: CASSLGTGDTNYGYTF; d_gene: TRBD1; abundance: NA; j_gene: TRBJ1-2; v_gene: TRBV3-1/TRBV3-2
CDR3nt: TGCGCCAGCAGGCGGGGCGGGACGGAGGATAACTATGGCTACACCTTC; CDR3aa: CASRRGGTEDNYGYTF; d_gene: NA; abundance: NA; j_gene: TRBJ1-2; v_gene: TRBV5-1
CDR3nt: TGTGCCAGTGGGGAACAGGGGGCTTTCTCCGAGCAGTACTTC; CDR3aa: CASGEQGAFSEQYF; d_gene: TRBD1; abundance: once; j_gene: TRBJ2-7; v_gene: TRBV7-9
CDR3nt: TGTGCCAGCAGCCCGAGGGCCACCTACCCGAACACTGAAGCTTTCTTT; CDR3aa: CASSPRATYPNTEAFF; d_gene: NA; abundance: NA; j_gene: TRBJ1-1; v_gene: TRBV3-1/TRBV3-2
CDR3nt: TGTGCCAGCAGCTTAAGAGGGAGTGACACCGGGGAGCTGTTTTTT; CDR3aa: CASSLRGSDTGELFF; d_gene: NA; abundance: NA; j_gene: TRBJ2-2; v_gene: TRBV7-3
CDR3nt: TGTGCCTGGAGTGTAGGGGGGGCTCAAGGCTACACCTTC; CDR3aa: CAWSVGGAQGYTF; d_gene: NA; abundance: NA; j_gene: TRBJ1-2; v_gene: TRBV30
CDR3nt: TGCGCCAGCAGCCAAATACGGGCGGGGACTGATGGCTACACCTTC; CDR3aa: CASSQIRAGTDGYTF; d_gene: NA; abundance: NA; j_gene: TRBJ1-2; v_gene: TRBV10-2
CDR3nt: TGTGCCAGCAGCCTGGTTAGGGCTAGCGGAAACTACGAGCAGTACTTC; CDR3aa: CASSLVRASGNYEQYF; d_gene: TRBD2; abundance: NA; j_gene: TRBJ2-7; v_gene: TRBV3-1/TRBV3-2
CDR3nt: TGTGCCAGCAGTTACGGGAGGGGTGGTGAAGCTTTCTTT; CDR3aa: CASSYGRGGEAFF; d_gene: NA; abundance: few; j_gene: TRBJ1-1; v_gene: TRBV6-5